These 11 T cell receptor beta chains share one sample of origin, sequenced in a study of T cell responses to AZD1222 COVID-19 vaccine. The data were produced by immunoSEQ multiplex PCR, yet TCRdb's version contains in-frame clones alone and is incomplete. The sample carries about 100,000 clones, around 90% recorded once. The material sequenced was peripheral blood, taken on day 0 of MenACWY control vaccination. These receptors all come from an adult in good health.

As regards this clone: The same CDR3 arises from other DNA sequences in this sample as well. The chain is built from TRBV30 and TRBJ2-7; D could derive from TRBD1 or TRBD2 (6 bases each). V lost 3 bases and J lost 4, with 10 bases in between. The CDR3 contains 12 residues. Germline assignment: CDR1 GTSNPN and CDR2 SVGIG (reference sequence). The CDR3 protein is CAWSGGAYEQYF. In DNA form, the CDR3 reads TGTGCCTGGAGCGGGGGCGCGTACGAGCAGTACTTC.

The CDR3 reads CASSLYRDRDYEQYF. DNA of the CDR3: TGTGCCAGCAGCTTGTACCGGGACAGGGACTACGAGCAGTACTTC. The chain has TRBV7-2 and TRBJ2-7, with 9 bases matching TRBD1. Germline CDR1 reads SGHTA; CDR2 reads FQGNSA. CDR3 length equals 15 residues. The V and J ends lost 3 bases and 3 bases, in that order; junction bases with no gene match: 6.

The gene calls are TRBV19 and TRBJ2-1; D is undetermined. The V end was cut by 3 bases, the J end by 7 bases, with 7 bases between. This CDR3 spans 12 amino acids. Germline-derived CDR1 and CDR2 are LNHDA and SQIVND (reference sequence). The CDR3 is CASSISVNEQFF. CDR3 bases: TGTGCCAGTAGTATTTCGGTGAATGAGCAGTTCTTC.

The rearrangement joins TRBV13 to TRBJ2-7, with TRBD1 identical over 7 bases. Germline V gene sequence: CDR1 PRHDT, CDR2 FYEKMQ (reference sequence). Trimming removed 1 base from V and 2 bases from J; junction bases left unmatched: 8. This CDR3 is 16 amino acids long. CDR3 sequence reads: CASSLAHRGPAYEQYF. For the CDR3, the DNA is TGTGCCAGCAGCTTAGCACACAGGGGCCCAGCCTACGAGCAGTACTTC.

CDR3 sequence: CASSSSGDWQFF. CDR3 nucleotide sequence: TGTGCCAGCAGCTCATCAGGGGATTGGCAGTTCTTC. The chain recombines TRBV13 with TRBJ2-1; tentatively, D is TRBD1 (6 bases). Germline V gene lookup returns CDR1 PRHDT and CDR2 FYEKMQ (reference sequence). Trimming left V 4 bases short and J 12 bases short, with 13 bases between. The CDR3 has 12 amino acids.

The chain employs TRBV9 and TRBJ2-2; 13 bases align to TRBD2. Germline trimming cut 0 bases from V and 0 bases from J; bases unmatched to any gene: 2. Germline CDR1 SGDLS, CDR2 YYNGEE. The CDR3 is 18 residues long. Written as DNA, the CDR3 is TGTGCCAGCAGCGTAGGACTAGCGGGGGGATCGAACACCGGGGAGCTGTTTTTT. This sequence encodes CASSVGLAGGSNTGELFF.

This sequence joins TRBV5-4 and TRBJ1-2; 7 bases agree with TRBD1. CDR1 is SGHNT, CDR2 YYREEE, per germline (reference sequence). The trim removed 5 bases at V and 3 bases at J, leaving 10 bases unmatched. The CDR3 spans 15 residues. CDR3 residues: CASRHQGEDHYGYTF. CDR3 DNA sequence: TGTGCCAGCAGACACCAGGGGGAGGATCACTATGGCTACACCTTC.

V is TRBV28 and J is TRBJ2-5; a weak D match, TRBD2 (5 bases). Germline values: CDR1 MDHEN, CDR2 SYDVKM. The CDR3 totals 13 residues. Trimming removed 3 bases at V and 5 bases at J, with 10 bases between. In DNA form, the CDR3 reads TGTGCCAGCAGTTTCTCCGGGGAGGAGACCCAGTACTTC. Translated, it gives CASSFSGEETQYF. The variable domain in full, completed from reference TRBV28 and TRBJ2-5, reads DVKVTQSSRYLVKRTGEKVFLECVQDMDHENMFWYRQDPGLGLRLIYFSYDVKMKEKGDIPEGYSVSREKKERFSLILESASTNQTSMYLCASSFSGEETQYFGPGTRLLVL.

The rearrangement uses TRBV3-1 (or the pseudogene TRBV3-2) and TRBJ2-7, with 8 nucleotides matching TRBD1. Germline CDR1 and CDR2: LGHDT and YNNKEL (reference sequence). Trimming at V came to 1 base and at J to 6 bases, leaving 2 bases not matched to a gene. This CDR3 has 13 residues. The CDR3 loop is CASSQVTGAEQYF. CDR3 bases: TGTGCCAGCAGCCAAGTGACAGGGGCCGAGCAGTACTTC.

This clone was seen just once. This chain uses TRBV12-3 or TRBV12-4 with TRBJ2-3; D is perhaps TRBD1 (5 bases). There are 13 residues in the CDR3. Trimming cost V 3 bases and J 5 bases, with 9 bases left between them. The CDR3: CASSFLREDTQYF. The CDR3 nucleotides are TGTGCCAGCAGTTTCCTCAGGGAAGATACGCAGTATTTT.

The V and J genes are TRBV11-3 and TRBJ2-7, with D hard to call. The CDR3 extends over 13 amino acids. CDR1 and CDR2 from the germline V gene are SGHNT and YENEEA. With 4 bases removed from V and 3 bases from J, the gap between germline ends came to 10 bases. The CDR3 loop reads CASSYRPSYEQYF. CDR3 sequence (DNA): TGTGCCAGCAGCTACCGACCAAGCTACGAGCAGTACTTC.